The clone carrying this TCR beta chain was counted at least ten times. From germline, CDR1 is DFQATT and CDR2 SNEGSKA (reference sequence). The CDR3 is made up of 15 amino acids. V dropped 0 bases and J dropped 5; count of bases not matched to a gene: 8. This specimen comes from a study of T-cell reconstitution after alpha-beta-depleted transplantation in children. The authors prepared the TCRbeta library with unique molecular identifiers. TCRdb processed the PCR reads anew with MiXCR; each CDR3 protein has one entry. Among a few hundred thousand distinct CDR3 sequences, 10% were seen once, and the ten largest hold under 3%.

The sample was PBMCs from the stem cell graft donor, taken from the stem cell graft. This receptor was taken from a human donor who donated a stem cell graft to a child with acute lymphoblastic leukemia. The rearrangement links TRBV20-1 to TRBJ2-5; 8 nucleotides align to TRBD2. The CDR3 region is CSARDWTSMVETQYF. DNA for the CDR3: TGCAGTGCTAGAGATTGGACTAGCATGGTGGAGACCCAGTACTTC.